This T cell receptor (beta chain) emerged from a study of T-cell reconstitution after alpha-beta-depleted transplantation in children. The CDR3 loop spans 15 amino acids. The germline V and J ends were trimmed by 7 bases and 2 bases, with 15 bases remaining between them. Germline V CDR1 and CDR2: MNHEY, SMNVEV (reference sequence). In this sample, this clonotype turned up a few times. Unique molecular identifiers were built into the TCRbeta library. TCRdb reanalysed the PCR reads using MiXCR and keeps one entry per CDR3 protein. The sample lists about 540,000 distinct CDR3 sequences, around 16% seen once, with roughly 3.3% in the top ten.

The sequencing here drew on PBMCs from the stem cell graft donor, taken from the stem cell graft. V and J are TRBV27 and TRBJ1-5; maybe TRBD1 (5 bases). The receptor was isolated from a human donor who donated a stem cell graft to a child with acute lymphoblastic leukemia. DNA for the CDR3: TGTGCCAGCAAGCCTGACACGGGGGGCAATCAGCCCCAGCATTTT. Translating it yields CASKPDTGGNQPQHF.